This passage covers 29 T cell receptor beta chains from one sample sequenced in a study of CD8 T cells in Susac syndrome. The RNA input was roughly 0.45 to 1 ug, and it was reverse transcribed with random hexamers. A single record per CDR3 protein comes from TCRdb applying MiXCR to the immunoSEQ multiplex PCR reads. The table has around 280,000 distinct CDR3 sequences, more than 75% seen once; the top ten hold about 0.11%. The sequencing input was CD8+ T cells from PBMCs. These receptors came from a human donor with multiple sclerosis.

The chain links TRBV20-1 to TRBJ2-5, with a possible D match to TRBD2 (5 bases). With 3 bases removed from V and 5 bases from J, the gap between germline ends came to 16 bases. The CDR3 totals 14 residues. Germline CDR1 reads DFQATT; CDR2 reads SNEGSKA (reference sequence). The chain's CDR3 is CSARVREGIETQYF. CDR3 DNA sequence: TGCAGTGCTAGGGTGAGGGAAGGGATCGAGACCCAGTACTTC.

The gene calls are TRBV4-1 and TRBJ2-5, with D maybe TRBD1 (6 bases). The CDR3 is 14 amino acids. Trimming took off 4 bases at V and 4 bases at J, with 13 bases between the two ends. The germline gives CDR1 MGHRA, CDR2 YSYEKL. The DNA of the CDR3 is TGCGCCAGCAGCCGAGAACCCAGGGGAGAGACCCAGTACTTC. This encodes CASSREPRGETQYF.

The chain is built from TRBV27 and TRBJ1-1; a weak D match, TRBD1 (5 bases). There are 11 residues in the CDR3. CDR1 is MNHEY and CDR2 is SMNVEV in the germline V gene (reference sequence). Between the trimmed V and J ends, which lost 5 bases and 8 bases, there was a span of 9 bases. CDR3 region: CASSGGGEAFF. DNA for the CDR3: TGTGCCAGCAGTGGGGGTGGCGAAGCTTTCTTT.

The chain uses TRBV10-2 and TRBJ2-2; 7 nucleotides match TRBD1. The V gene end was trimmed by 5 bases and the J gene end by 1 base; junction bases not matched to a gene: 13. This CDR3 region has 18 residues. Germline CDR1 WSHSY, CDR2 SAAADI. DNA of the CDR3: TGCGCCAGCAGTCCTCTCTCTGTGGGGACAGAGAACACCGGGGAGCTGTTTTTT. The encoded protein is CASSPLSVGTENTGELFF.

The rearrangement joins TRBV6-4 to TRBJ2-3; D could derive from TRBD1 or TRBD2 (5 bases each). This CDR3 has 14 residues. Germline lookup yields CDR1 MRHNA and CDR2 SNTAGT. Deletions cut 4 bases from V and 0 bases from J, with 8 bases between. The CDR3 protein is CASSGGASTDTQYF. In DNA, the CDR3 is TGTGCCAGCAGTGGAGGGGCTAGCACAGATACGCAGTATTTT.

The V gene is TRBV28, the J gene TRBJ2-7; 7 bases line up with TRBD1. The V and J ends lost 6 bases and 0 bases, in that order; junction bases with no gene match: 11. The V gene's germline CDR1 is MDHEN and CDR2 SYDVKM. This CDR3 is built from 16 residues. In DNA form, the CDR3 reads TGTGCCAGCAGCTATCCTCAGACAGGGAGCTCCTACGAGCAGTACTTC. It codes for CASSYPQTGSSYEQYF.

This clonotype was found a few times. CDR3 in amino acids: CASSLKPSGRAGETQYF. CDR3 bases: TGTGCCAGCAGCTTAAAGCCCAGCGGGAGGGCTGGGGAGACCCAGTACTTC. The gene calls are TRBV7-3 and TRBJ2-5; 10 positions agree with TRBD2. V was clipped by 1 base and J by 5 bases; unmatched bases: 10. This CDR3 region has 17 residues. The germline CDR1 and CDR2 sequences are SGHTA and FQGTGA.

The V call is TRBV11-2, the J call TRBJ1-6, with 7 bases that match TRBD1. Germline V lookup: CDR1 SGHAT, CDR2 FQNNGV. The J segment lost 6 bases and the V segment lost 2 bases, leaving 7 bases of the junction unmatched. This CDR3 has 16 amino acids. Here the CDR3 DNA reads TGTGCCAGCAGCTTACAGCACAGGGGTAGTAATTCACCCCTCCACTTT. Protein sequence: CASSLQHRGSNSPLHF.

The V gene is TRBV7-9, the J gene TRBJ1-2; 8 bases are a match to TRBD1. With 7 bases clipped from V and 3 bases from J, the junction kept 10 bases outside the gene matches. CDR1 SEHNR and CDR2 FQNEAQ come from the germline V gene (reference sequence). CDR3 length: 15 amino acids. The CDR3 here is CASTLSDRGHYGYTF. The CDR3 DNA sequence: TGTGCCAGCACCCTCAGCGACAGGGGCCACTATGGCTACACCTTC.

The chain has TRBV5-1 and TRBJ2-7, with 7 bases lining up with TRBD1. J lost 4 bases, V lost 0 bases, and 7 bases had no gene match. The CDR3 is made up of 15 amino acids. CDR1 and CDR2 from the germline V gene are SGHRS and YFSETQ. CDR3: CASSLGQGKRYEQYF. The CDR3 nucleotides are TGCGCCAGCAGCTTGGGACAGGGAAAGAGGTACGAGCAGTACTTC.

The CDR3 DNA reads as TGTGCCAGCAGCTTAGTACCGGGGGTAGTCAATGAGCAGTTCTTC. It yields the protein CASSLVPGVVNEQFF. The V and J genes are TRBV7-2 and TRBJ2-1; D perhaps matches TRBD2 (6 bases). Germline-derived CDR1 and CDR2 are SGHTA and FQGNSA. V was cut by 1 base and J by 6 bases, with 13 bases left in between. The CDR3 runs to 15 residues. The complete variable domain, with remaining parts taken from reference TRBV7-2 and TRBJ2-1, reads GAGVSQSPSNKVTEKGKDVELRCDPISGHTALYWYRQSLGQGLEFLIYFQGNSAPDKSGLPSDRFSAERTGGSVSTLTIQRTQQEDSAVYLCASSLVPGVVNEQFFGPGTRLTVL.

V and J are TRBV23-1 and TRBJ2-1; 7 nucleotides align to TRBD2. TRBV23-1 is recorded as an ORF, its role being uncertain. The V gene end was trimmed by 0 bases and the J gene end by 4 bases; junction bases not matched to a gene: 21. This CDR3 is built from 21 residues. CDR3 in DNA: TGCGCCAGCAGTCAATCTCGTACAATTTCTTCCGGGACTACCATTTACAATGAGCAGTTCTTC. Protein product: CASSQSRTISSGTTIYNEQFF.

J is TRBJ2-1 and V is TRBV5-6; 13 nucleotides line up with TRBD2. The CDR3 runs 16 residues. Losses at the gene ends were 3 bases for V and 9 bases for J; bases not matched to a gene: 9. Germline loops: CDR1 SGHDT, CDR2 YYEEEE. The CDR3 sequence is CASSWSTSGRASEQFF. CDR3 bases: TGTGCCAGCAGCTGGTCAACTAGCGGGAGGGCCAGTGAGCAGTTCTTC. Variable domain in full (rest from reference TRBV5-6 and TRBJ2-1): DAGVTQSPTHLIKTRGQQVTLRCSPKSGHDTVSWYQQALGQGPQFIFQYYEEEERQRGNFPDRFSGHQFPNYSSELNVNALLLGDSALYLCASSWSTSGRASEQFFGPGTRLTVL.

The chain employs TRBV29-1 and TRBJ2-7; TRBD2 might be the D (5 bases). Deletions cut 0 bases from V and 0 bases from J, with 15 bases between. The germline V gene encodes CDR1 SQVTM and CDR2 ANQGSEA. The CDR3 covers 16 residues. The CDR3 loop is CSVEDPTSGVSYEQYF. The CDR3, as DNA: TGCAGCGTTGAAGACCCGACTTCCGGGGTCTCCTACGAGCAGTACTTC.

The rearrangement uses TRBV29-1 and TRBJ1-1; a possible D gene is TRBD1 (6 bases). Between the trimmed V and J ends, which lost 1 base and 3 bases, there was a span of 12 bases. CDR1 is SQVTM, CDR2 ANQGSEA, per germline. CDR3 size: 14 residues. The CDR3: CSVEGHEGDTEAFF. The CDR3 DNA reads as TGCAGCGTTGAAGGACATGAGGGGGACACTGAAGCTTTCTTT.

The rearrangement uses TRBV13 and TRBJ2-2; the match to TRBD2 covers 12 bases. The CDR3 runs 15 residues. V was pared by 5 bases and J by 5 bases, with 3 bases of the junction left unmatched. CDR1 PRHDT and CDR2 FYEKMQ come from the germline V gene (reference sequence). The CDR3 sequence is CASSRTSGITGELFF. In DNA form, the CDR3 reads TGTGCCAGCAGCCGGACTAGCGGGATAACCGGGGAGCTGTTTTTT.

The CDR3 sequence: CASSPRLAGGPNEQFF. The CDR3 DNA follows: TGTGCCAGCAGCCCCAGACTAGCGGGAGGTCCGAATGAGCAGTTCTTC. The V gene is TRBV3-1, the J gene TRBJ2-1; TRBD2 agrees at 13 bases. The CDR3 contains 16 residues. With 4 bases clipped from V and 7 bases from J, the junction kept 7 bases outside the gene matches. Germline V CDR1 and CDR2: LGHDT, YNNKEL (reference sequence).

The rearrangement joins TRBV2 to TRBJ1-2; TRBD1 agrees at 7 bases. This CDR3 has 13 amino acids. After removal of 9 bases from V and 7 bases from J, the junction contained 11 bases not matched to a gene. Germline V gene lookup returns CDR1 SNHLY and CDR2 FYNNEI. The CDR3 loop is CASLTGLVLGYTF. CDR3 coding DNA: TGTGCCAGTCTGACAGGGCTTGTTCTTGGCTACACCTTC. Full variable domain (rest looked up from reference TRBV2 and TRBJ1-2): EPEVTQTPSHQVTQMGQEVILRCVPISNHLYFYWYRQILGQKVEFLVSFYNNEISEKSEIFDDQFSVERPDGSNFTLKIRSTKLEDSAMYFCASLTGLVLGYTFGSGTRLTVV.

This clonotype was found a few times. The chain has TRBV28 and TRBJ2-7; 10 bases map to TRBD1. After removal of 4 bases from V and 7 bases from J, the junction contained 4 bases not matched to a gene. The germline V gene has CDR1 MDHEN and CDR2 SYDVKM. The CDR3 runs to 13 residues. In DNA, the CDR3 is TGTGCCAGCAGTTGGGACAGGGGCAGGGAGCAGTACTTC. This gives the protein CASSWDRGREQYF.

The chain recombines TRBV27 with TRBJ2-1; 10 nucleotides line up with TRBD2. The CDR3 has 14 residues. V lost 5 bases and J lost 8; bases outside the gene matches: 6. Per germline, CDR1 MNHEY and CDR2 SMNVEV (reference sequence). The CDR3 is CASSLPTSGHEQFF. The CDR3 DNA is TGTGCCAGCAGTCTCCCGACTAGCGGGCATGAGCAGTTCTTC.

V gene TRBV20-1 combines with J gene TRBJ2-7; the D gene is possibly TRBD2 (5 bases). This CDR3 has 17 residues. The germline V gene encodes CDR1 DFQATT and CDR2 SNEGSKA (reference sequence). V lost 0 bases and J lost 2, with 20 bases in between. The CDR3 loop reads CSARDFAAQRGPYEQYF. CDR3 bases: TGCAGTGCTAGAGATTTCGCGGCCCAAAGAGGGCCCTACGAGCAGTACTTC.

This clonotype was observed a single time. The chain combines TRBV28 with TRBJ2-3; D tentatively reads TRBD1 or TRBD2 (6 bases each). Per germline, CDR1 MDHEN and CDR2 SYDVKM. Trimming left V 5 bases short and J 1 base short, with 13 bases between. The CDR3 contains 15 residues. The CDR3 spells CASSPRGGGTDTQYF. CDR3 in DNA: TGTGCCAGCAGTCCCAGGGGAGGCGGCACAGATACGCAGTATTTT.

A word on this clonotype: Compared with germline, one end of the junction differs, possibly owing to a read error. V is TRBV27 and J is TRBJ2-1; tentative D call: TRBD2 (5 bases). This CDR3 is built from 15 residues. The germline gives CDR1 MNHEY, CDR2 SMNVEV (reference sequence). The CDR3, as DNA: TGTGCCAACAGTCGCGGGCAAGTCGGCAACAATGAGCAGTTCTTC. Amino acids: CANSRGQVGNNEQFF.

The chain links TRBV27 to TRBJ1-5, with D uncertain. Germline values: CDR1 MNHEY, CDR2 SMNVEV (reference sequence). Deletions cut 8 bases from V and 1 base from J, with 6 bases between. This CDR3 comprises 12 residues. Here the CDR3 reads CASGWSNQPQHF. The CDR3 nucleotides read TGTGCCAGCGGTTGGAGCAATCAGCCCCAGCATTTT.

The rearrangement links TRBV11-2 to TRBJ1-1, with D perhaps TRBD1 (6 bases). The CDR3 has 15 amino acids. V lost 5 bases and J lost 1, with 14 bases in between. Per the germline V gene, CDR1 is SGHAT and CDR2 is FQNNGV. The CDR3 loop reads CASSPLGAGNTEAFF. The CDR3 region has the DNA TGTGCCAGCAGCCCCCTGGGGGCAGGGAACACTGAAGCTTTCTTT.

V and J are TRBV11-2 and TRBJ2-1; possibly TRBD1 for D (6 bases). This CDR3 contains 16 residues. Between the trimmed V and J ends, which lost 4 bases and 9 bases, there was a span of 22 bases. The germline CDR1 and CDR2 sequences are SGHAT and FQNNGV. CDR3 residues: CASSSPELTGPGEQFF. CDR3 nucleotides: TGTGCCAGCAGCTCACCGGAACTTACAGGGCCGGGTGAGCAGTTCTTC.

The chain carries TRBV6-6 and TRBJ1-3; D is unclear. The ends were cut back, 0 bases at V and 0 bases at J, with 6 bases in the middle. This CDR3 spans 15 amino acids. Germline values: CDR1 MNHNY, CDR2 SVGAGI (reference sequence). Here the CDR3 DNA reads TGTGCCAGCAGTTACTCTGTCCCCTCTGGAAACACCATATATTTT. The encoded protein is CASSYSVPSGNTIYF.

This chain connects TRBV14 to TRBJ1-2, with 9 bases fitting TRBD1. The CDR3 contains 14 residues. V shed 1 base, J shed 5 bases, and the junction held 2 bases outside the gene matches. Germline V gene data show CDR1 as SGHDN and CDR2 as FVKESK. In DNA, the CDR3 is TGTGCCAGCAGCCAAGTCGGGACAGGGTATGGCTACACCTTC. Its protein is CASSQVGTGYGYTF. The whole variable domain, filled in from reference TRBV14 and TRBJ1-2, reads EAGVTQFPSHSVIEKGQTVTLRCDPISGHDNLYWYRRVMGKEIKFLLHFVKESKQDESGMPNNRFLAERTGGTYSTLKVQPAELEDSGVYFCASSQVGTGYGYTFGSGTRLTVV.

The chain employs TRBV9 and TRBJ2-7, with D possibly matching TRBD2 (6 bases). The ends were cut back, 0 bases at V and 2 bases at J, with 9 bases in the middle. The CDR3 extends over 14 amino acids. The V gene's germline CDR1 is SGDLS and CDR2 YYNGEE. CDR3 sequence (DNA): TGTGCCAGCAGCGTAGACCAGCGGGCCTACGAGCAGTACTTC. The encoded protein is CASSVDQRAYEQYF.